These 18 T cell receptor beta chains share one sample of origin, sequenced in a study of cytomegalovirus exposure and HLA in healthy donors. Use of 60 Vbeta and 13 Jbeta primers characterized the PCR. Repertoires were generated with immunoSEQ multiplex PCR, while TCRdb's copy carries only in-frame clones and drops some. The profile shows over 150,000 clones, 70% to 85% of them singletons. The sample consisted of PBMCs. Receptors were obtained from a woman aged 60-75 years in good health and CMV-seropositive.

The chain combines TRBV27 with TRBJ2-7; D perhaps matches TRBD2 (5 bases). The V and J ends lost 0 bases and 4 bases respectively, with 7 bases between them. Germline CDR1 MNHEY, CDR2 SMNVEV (reference sequence). The CDR3 is made up of 13 amino acids. The CDR3 nucleotides are TGTGCCAGCAGTTTATCGGGAGATTACGAGCAGTACTTC. Translated: CASSLSGDYEQYF.

J is TRBJ2-2 and V is TRBV5-4; weak D call: TRBD1 (6 bases). The CDR3 has 16 amino acids. Germline CDR1 reads SGHNT; CDR2 reads YYREEE (reference sequence). V lost 1 base and J lost 6, with 16 bases in between. In nucleotides, the CDR3 is TGTGCCAGCAGCTTGAGCCCGGACAGTGCCCCCGGGGAGCTGTTTTTT. The encoded protein is CASSLSPDSAPGELFF.

This clone was observed a handful of times. This chain uses TRBV19 with TRBJ2-7, with D possibly TRBD1 on 5 matching bases. This CDR3 has 14 amino acids. The germline V gene encodes CDR1 LNHDA and CDR2 SQIVND (reference sequence). Trimming stripped 5 bases from V and 1 base from J, with 12 bases between. The CDR3 DNA is TGTGCCAGTAGTTCATTGAAGGGGTCCTACGAGCAGTACTTC. The encoded protein is CASSSLKGSYEQYF.

This clone was seen a handful of times. This chain uses TRBV5-4 with TRBJ2-3, with D tentatively TRBD2 (5 bases). Trimming pared 4 bases from V and 9 bases from J, leaving 15 bases between. Germline-derived CDR1 and CDR2 are SGHNT and YYREEE (reference sequence). The CDR3 loop spans 13 amino acids. The CDR3 protein is CASSPRTVGTQYF. DNA for the CDR3: TGTGCCAGCAGCCCTCGGACTGTAGGGACGCAGTATTTT.

The chain has TRBV5-4 and TRBJ2-2, with D tentatively TRBD1 (5 bases). Trimming stripped 1 base from V and 0 bases from J, with 13 bases between. CDR3 length equals 17 residues. Germline CDR1 is SGHNT and CDR2 is YYREEE (reference sequence). CDR3 loop: CASSLIIWGSNTGELFF. The CDR3 DNA sequence: TGTGCCAGCAGCTTGATTATCTGGGGCTCGAACACCGGGGAGCTGTTTTTT.

This clone was counted a single time. The chain combines TRBV28 with TRBJ1-2; possibly TRBD1 for D (6 bases). Trimming shortened V by 4 bases and J by 3 bases, and 12 bases separated the two germline ends. Germline assignment: CDR1 MDHEN and CDR2 SYDVKM. The CDR3 totals 14 residues. The CDR3 loop is CASSSAGEDYGYTF. As DNA, the CDR3 is TGTGCCAGCAGTTCGGCAGGGGAAGACTATGGCTACACCTTC.

The V and J genes are TRBV5-4 and TRBJ2-5; TRBD1 is a possible D gene (6 bases). The better agreement between TRBJ2-7 and the DNA end casts doubt on the J call. Germline lookup yields CDR1 SGHNT and CDR2 YYREEE (reference sequence). The CDR3 is made up of 13 amino acids. The CDR3 region is CASSLVLGAEQYF. The DNA of the CDR3 is TGTGCCAGCAGCTTGGTTTTGGGGGCCGAGCAGTACTTC.

The genes are TRBV9 and TRBJ1-4, with D perhaps TRBD1 (5 bases). With 0 bases removed from V and 4 bases from J, the gap between germline ends came to 10 bases. CDR1 and CDR2 from the germline V gene are SGDLS and YYNGEE. The CDR3 runs 15 residues. This CDR3 is CASSVAWGSNEKLFF. The CDR3, as DNA: TGTGCCAGCAGCGTAGCTTGGGGCAGTAATGAAAAACTGTTTTTT.

This chain connects TRBV5-1 to TRBJ2-5; 10 positions match TRBD2. Trimming removed 7 bases from V and 13 bases from J; junction bases left unmatched: 16. CDR1 SGHRS and CDR2 YFSETQ come from the germline V gene. The length of the CDR3 is 14 residues. The CDR3 coding sequence is TGCGCCAGCGGGTCAGGTCAAGCGGGACTAGCGCGGTACTTC. Protein sequence: CASGSGQAGLARYF. The full variable domain, with the rest looked up from reference TRBV5-1 and TRBJ2-5, is KAGVTQTPRYLIKTRGQQVTLSCSPISGHRSVSWYQQTPGQGLQFLFEYFSETQRNKGNFPGRFSGRQFSNSRSEMNVSTLELGDSALYLCASGSGQAGLARYFGPGTRLLVL.

The chain has TRBV28 and TRBJ2-7; perhaps TRBD1 as D (5 bases). Looked up from germline, CDR1 is MDHEN and CDR2 is SYDVKM. Trimming removed 5 bases from V and 6 bases from J, with 20 bases in between. This CDR3 is built from 15 residues. Here the CDR3 reads CASSRPRSKGFEQYF. The CDR3 DNA sequence: TGTGCCAGCAGTCGGCCCCGATCAAAGGGGTTCGAGCAGTACTTC.

The chain links TRBV2 to TRBJ1-6; TRBD1 aligns across 12 bases. With V trimmed by 5 bases and J by 9 bases, 2 bases remained unmatched. Looked up from germline, CDR1 is SNHLY and CDR2 is FYNNEI. This CDR3 has 14 amino acids. CDR3 protein: CASSPGQGASPLHF. CDR3 DNA sequence: TGTGCCAGCAGTCCGGGACAGGGGGCTTCACCCCTCCACTTT.

This rearrangement joins TRBV19 to TRBJ2-1, with 7 bases fitting TRBD2. Germline V gives CDR1 LNHDA, CDR2 SQIVND (reference sequence). J lost 6 bases, V lost 7 bases, and 12 bases had no gene match. CDR3 length: 15 residues. CDR3 residues: CASISLAGGVNEQFF. CDR3 nucleotides: TGTGCCAGTATTTCGTTAGCGGGTGGTGTCAATGAGCAGTTCTTC.

As concerns this clone: A read error may produce the germline difference seen at one junction end. The CDR3 nucleotides are TGTGCCAGCAGCCTACTGACAGGCCCTACTCGCCCTGGGGCCAACGGCCTGACTTTC. Translation: CASSLLTGPTRPGANGLTF. The chain carries TRBV7-2 and TRBJ2-6; D may be TRBD1 (6 bases). This CDR3 region has 19 residues. From germline, CDR1 is SGHTA and CDR2 FQGNSA.

In regard to this clone: Mismatch with germline at one junction end may stem from a read error. This chain links TRBV30 with TRBJ2-4, with 11 positions matching TRBD2. From germline, CDR1 is GTSNPN and CDR2 SVGIG (reference sequence). The CDR3 length is 16 residues. CDR3 sequence: CAWSMGLAEAKNSQYF. The DNA for the CDR3 is TGTGCCTGGAGTATGGGACTAGCGGAAGCCAAAAACAGTCAGTACTTC.

J is TRBJ1-6 and V is TRBV6-1, with 7 bases identical to TRBD1. The CDR3 has 18 residues. V lost 4 bases to trimming and J lost 0 bases; unmatched junction nucleotides: 9. Germline V lookup: CDR1 MNHNS, CDR2 SASEGT. The CDR3 here is CASSGQGQRSSYNSPLHF. The CDR3 region has the DNA TGTGCCAGCAGTGGGCAGGGACAGCGAAGCTCCTATAATTCACCCCTCCACTTT.

This sequence joins TRBV28 and TRBJ2-7; possibly TRBD1 for D (5 bases). Trimming cost V 4 bases and J 9 bases, with 19 bases left between them. The CDR3 covers 14 residues. CDR1 MDHEN and CDR2 SYDVKM come from the germline V gene. CDR3 DNA sequence: TGTGCCAGCAGTTCGCAACAGGAATCCCCTAGGCAGTACTTC. Its translation: CASSSQQESPRQYF.

The CDR3 spells CASSRDRGYEQYF. DNA of the CDR3: TGTGCCAGCTCACGGGACAGGGGCTACGAGCAGTACTTC. J is TRBJ2-7 and V is TRBV18; 10 bases are shared with TRBD1. In germline, CDR1 is KGHSH, CDR2 LQKENI. The CDR3 length is 13 residues. Trimming took 4 bases from V and 3 from J; bases not matched to a gene: 0. Full variable domain (rest looked up from reference TRBV18 and TRBJ2-7): NAGVMQNPRHLVRRRGQEARLRCSPMKGHSHVYWYRQLPEEGLKFMVYLQKENIIDESGMPKERFSAEFPKEGPSILRIQQVVRGDSAAYFCASSRDRGYEQYFGPGTRLTVT.

This sequence joins TRBV25-1 and TRBJ2-3; 8 bases map to TRBD2. The length of the CDR3 is 15 residues. CDR1 is MGHDK, CDR2 SYGVNS, per germline. V gave up 6 bases and J gave up 1 base; unmatched junction bases: 6. This chain's CDR3 is CASSSGTRGTDTQYF. The CDR3 DNA reads as TGTGCCAGCAGCTCCGGGACTAGGGGCACAGATACGCAGTATTTT.